This T cell receptor beta chain was recovered during a study of T cell changes during pregnancy in multiple sclerosis. TCRdb's copy holds only in-frame clones and misses some; the assay was immunoSEQ multiplex PCR. Altogether nearly 110,000 clones are present, about 90% being singletons, with the ten largest covering about 1.6%. This clone appeared once. The clonotype comes from a female donor with multiple sclerosis, enrolled in a pregnancy study. Sequenced material: peripheral blood, taken before pregnancy.

CDR3 sequence (DNA): TGTGCCAGCAGGCCCGGGACAGCCCGTACGGAGCAGTACTTC. Residues: CASRPGTARTEQYF. The V and J genes are TRBV6-5 and TRBJ2-7; TRBD1 agrees at 7 bases. The CDR3 is 14 residues long. V dropped 6 bases and J dropped 7; count of bases not matched to a gene: 12. The germline gives CDR1 MNHEY, CDR2 SVGAGI.